The 19 T cell receptor beta chains below all came from one sample that was sequenced in a study of persistence of HIV-infected CD4 T cells (TCRdb year 2020). The treatment or condition label of this sample denotes: suppressive antiretroviral therapy. Cells were stimulated with lysates of CMV-infected fibroblasts at roughly 9.1 ug/mL. CD4+ T cells that responded were sorted based on upregulation of both CD40 ligand and CD69. No antigen has been assigned to these receptors. The immunoSEQ hsTCRB assay version 4, run in survey mode, was used to sequence TCRbeta repertoires from genomic DNA. TCRdb retrieved this table from immuneACCESS and kept in-frame rearrangements only. Not all clones are present; in checked studies, unresolved V genes account for under half, and no reason is known for the remainder. The sample has 18,000 or so clones on record, about 84% of them singletons. In total, the top ten clones hold roughly 7.1% of the sample.

Here the sequenced sample was CD4+ T cells sorted from PBMCs after roughly 18-hour stimulation, taken from a patient who received antiretroviral therapy. This specimen's cell subset or site label, interpreted: CD40L+CD69+ CD4 T cells responding to CMV lysate. These receptors were taken from an adult man with HIV who was CMV-seropositive.

The chain has TRBV7-6 and TRBJ2-1; D may be TRBD1 or TRBD2 (6 bases each). Germline V gene lookup returns CDR1 SGHVS and CDR2 FNYEAQ. CDR3 length: 16 residues. Trimming removed 5 bases from V and 1 base from J, with 15 bases in between. CDR3 loop: CASSRSRGLSYNEQFF. CDR3 DNA sequence: TGTGCCAGCAGCCGATCCCGGGGGCTATCCTACAATGAGCAGTTCTTC.

The rearrangement uses TRBV24-1 and TRBJ2-3; D could derive from TRBD1 or TRBD2 (5 bases each). This CDR3 is built from 16 residues. Germline V CDR1 and CDR2: KGHDR, SFDVKD. Trimming left V 3 bases short and J 2 bases short, with 14 bases between. Here the CDR3 reads CATSDPLVGDTDTQYF. The CDR3 DNA sequence: TGTGCCACCAGTGATCCGCTAGTGGGGGACACAGATACGCAGTATTTT.

The chain employs TRBV18 and TRBJ2-7; no firm D call. The CDR3 has 14 amino acids. V lost 3 bases and J 2 bases, leaving 11 bases between the germline ends. Germline CDR1 KGHSH, CDR2 LQKENI. The CDR3 sequence: CASSPRAMTYEQYF. The CDR3 region has the DNA TGTGCCAGCTCACCCCGGGCCATGACCTACGAGCAGTACTTC.

This clone was detected only a few times. V usage is TRBV27 and J usage is TRBJ1-6; possibly TRBD1 for D (5 bases). Germline-derived CDR1 and CDR2 are MNHEY and SMNVEV (reference sequence). The CDR3 has 15 amino acids. The ends were cut back, 3 bases at V and 7 bases at J, with 13 bases in the middle. The CDR3 region is CASSLGAGLNSPLHF. CDR3 DNA: TGTGCCAGCAGTTTGGGCGCAGGGCTCAATTCACCCCTCCACTTT.

This clone was recorded once. This rearrangement joins TRBV5-4 to TRBJ1-4; no definite D call. CDR1 and CDR2 (germline): SGHNT, YYREEE (reference sequence). V shed 4 bases and J shed 8 bases, with 18 bases lying between them. The CDR3 spans 15 residues. CDR3 in amino acids: CASSLAPTKGEKLFF. In DNA form, the CDR3 reads TGTGCCAGCAGCCTGGCCCCGACGAAAGGAGAAAAACTGTTTTTT. Full variable domain (missing parts from reference TRBV5-4 and TRBJ1-4): ETGVTQSPTHLIKTRGQQVTLRCSSQSGHNTVSWYQQALGQGPQFIFQYYREEENGRGNFPPRFSGLQFPNYSSELNVNALELDDSALYLCASSLAPTKGEKLFFGSGTQLSVL.

This chain joins TRBV6-2 or TRBV6-3 and TRBJ1-2, with D possibly TRBD1 on 5 matching bases. There are 15 residues in the CDR3. Deletions cut 0 bases from V and 5 bases from J, with 13 bases between. Germline V lookup: CDR1 MNHEY, CDR2 SVGEGT. Here the CDR3 reads CASSYSSDSIYGYTF. The CDR3 nucleotides are TGTGCCAGCAGTTACTCGTCCGACAGCATATATGGCTACACCTTC.

The V call is TRBV5-1, the J call TRBJ2-3; D is possibly TRBD2 (5 bases). CDR1 and CDR2 (germline): SGHRS, YFSETQ. V was shortened by 0 bases and J by 1 base, with 12 bases between the two germline ends. CDR3 length: 16 residues. CDR3 in DNA: TGCGCCAGCAGCTTGGCGGACGGGGTTGGCACAGATACGCAGTATTTT. As protein: CASSLADGVGTDTQYF.

J is TRBJ1-2 and V is TRBV18, with D possibly matching TRBD1 (6 bases). Trimming shortened V by 3 bases and J by 4 bases, and 12 bases separated the two germline ends. The CDR3 runs 14 residues. The germline gives CDR1 KGHSH, CDR2 LQKENI. The CDR3 coding sequence is TGTGCCAGCTCACCGCCGGGACACAGCTATGGCTACACCTTC. Amino acids: CASSPPGHSYGYTF.

This clone has more than one count but fewer than ten. V and J are TRBV2 and TRBJ1-3; D remains unclear. The V end lost 4 bases, the J end lost 7 bases, and 11 bases lay between the germline ends. The germline V gene encodes CDR1 SNHLY and CDR2 FYNNEI. The CDR3 totals 13 residues. In DNA form, the CDR3 reads TGTGCCAGCAGTGCGGACTCGCGGAACACCATATATTTT. Its translation is CASSADSRNTIYF. Based on the CDR3 plus reference TRBV2 and TRBJ1-3, the full variable domain is EPEVTQTPSHQVTQMGQEVILRCVPISNHLYFYWYRQILGQKVEFLVSFYNNEISEKSEIFDDQFSVERPDGSNFTLKIRSTKLEDSAMYFCASSADSRNTIYFGEGSWLTVV.

This clone has only one observation. The chain employs TRBV24-1 and TRBJ1-6; the match to TRBD1 covers 8 bases. CDR1 is KGHDR and CDR2 is SFDVKD in the germline V gene. J was trimmed by 7 bases and V by 4 bases; bases with no gene match: 8. The CDR3 runs to 16 residues. This CDR3 is CATSDPNRGENSPLHF. CDR3 DNA sequence: TGTGCCACCAGTGACCCAAACAGGGGGGAGAATTCACCCCTCCACTTT.

The V gene is TRBV28, the J gene TRBJ1-1; D is possibly TRBD1 (5 bases). The CDR3 spans 13 residues. Trimming cost V 10 bases and J 3 bases, with 15 bases left between them. The germline CDR1 and CDR2 sequences are MDHEN and SYDVKM. The CDR3 loop reads CAILRGGDTEAFF. For the CDR3, the DNA is TGTGCCATTTTACGGGGGGGGGACACTGAAGCTTTCTTT.

The DNA for the CDR3 is TGTGCCACCTCCCCCCGGGGGCCATGGACCGGGGAGCTGTTTTTT. Translation: CATSPRGPWTGELFF. The rearrangement joins TRBV24-1 to TRBJ2-2; D tentatively fits TRBD1 or TRBD2 (6 bases each). Trimming cost V 9 bases and J 5 bases, with 18 bases left between them. The germline gives CDR1 KGHDR, CDR2 SFDVKD. The CDR3 spans 15 residues.

V and J are TRBV19 and TRBJ1-1, with D unresolved. From germline, CDR1 is LNHDA and CDR2 SQIVND (reference sequence). The ends were cut back, 4 bases at V and 6 bases at J, with 9 bases in the middle. This CDR3 region has 12 residues. The CDR3 protein is CASSRSSPEAFF. CDR3 DNA sequence: TGTGCCAGTAGTAGGAGTTCCCCTGAAGCTTTCTTT.

A note on this clone: This likely stems from a read error, as it lies one base from a far larger clone. Other DNA sequences in this specimen translate into the identical CDR3. V and J are TRBV5-6 and TRBJ1-5, with 8 positions matching TRBD1. Unmatched junction bases numbered 3, after V lost 4 bases and J lost 3 bases. The CDR3 runs to 14 residues. Germline V gene lookup returns CDR1 SGHDT and CDR2 YYEEEE. CDR3 residues: CASSLQGVNQPQHF. CDR3 bases: TGTGCCAGCAGCCTACAGGGGGTCAATCAGCCCCAGCATTTT.

This clone appeared a single time. In DNA, the CDR3 is TGTGCCACCAGTGATCGAGGGACAGGGGTCTACGAGCAGTACTTC. Encoded protein: CATSDRGTGVYEQYF. The chain couples TRBV24-1 to TRBJ2-7, with 10 bases fitting TRBD1. Per the germline V gene, CDR1 is KGHDR and CDR2 is SFDVKD. The CDR3 contains 15 residues. The trim removed 3 bases at V and 3 bases at J, leaving 4 bases unmatched.

The table lists this clone with a count of one. The gene calls are TRBV6-6 and TRBJ1-4, with a possible D match to TRBD1 (5 bases). The CDR3 spans 14 residues. V lost 5 bases and J 3 bases, leaving 10 bases between the germline ends. In germline, CDR1 is MNHNY, CDR2 SVGAGI (reference sequence). The CDR3 is CASSLQASNEKLFF. The CDR3 nucleotides are TGTGCCAGCAGTCTACAGGCGTCTAATGAAAAACTGTTTTTT.

This chain uses TRBV6-5 with TRBJ2-1, with 9 bases identical to TRBD1. The germline gives CDR1 MNHEY, CDR2 SVGAGI. The CDR3 is made up of 15 amino acids. With V trimmed by 6 bases and J by 5 bases, 8 bases remained unmatched. CDR3 residues: CASSRNRGHHNEQFF. CDR3 coding DNA: TGTGCCAGCAGCCGAAACAGGGGGCATCACAATGAGCAGTTCTTC.

This clone has just one count. The chain is built from TRBV6-4 and TRBJ2-2, with a weak D call TRBD1 (6 bases). The CDR3 covers 15 residues. V dropped 5 bases and J dropped 4 bases, with 14 bases sitting between them. Germline V gene data show CDR1 as MRHNA and CDR2 as SNTAGT. As DNA, the CDR3 is TGTGCCAGCAGTCCCCAGGGGTTGGCCACCGGGGAGCTGTTTTTT. Translation: CASSPQGLATGELFF.

There are a few counts of this clone. The chain links TRBV28 to TRBJ2-2, with 7 positions matching TRBD1. From germline, CDR1 is MDHEN and CDR2 SYDVKM. V shed 8 bases and J 1 base; nucleotides not matched to a gene: 1. The length of the CDR3 is 13 residues. The CDR3 loop reads CASGTENTGELFF. The CDR3 nucleotides read TGTGCCAGCGGGACAGAGAACACCGGGGAGCTGTTTTTT.